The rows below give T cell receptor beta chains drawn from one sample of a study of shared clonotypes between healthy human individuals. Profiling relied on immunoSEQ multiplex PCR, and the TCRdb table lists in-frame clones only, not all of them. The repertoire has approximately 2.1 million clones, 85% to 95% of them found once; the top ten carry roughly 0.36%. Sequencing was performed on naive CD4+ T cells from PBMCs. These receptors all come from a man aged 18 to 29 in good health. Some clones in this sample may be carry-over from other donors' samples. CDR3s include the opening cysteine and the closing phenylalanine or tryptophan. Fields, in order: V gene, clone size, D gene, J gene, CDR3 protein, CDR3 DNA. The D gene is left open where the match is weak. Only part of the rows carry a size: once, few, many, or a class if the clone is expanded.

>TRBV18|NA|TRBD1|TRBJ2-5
CASSPTGGAGFQETQYF
TGTGCCAGCTCACCGACAGGGGGCGCAGGATTCCAAGAGACCCAGTACTTC
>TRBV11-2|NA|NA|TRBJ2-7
CASSFSLGQAYEQYF
TGTGCCAGCAGCTTCTCCTTAGGGCAGGCATACGAGCAGTACTTC
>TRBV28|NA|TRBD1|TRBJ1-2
CASSLPGTGEGYGYTF
TGTGCCAGCAGTTTACCGGGGACAGGGGAGGGCTATGGCTACACCTTC
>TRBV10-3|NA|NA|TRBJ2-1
CATTSPTRPMNEQFF
TGTGCCACCACAAGCCCAACCCGACCGATGAATGAGCAGTTCTTC
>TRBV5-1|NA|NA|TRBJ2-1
CASSSLPDNEQFF
TGCGCCAGCAGCAGCTTGCCAGACAATGAGCAGTTCTTC
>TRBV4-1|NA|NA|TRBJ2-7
CASSQATGGRKLYEQYF
TGCGCCAGCAGCCAAGCTACCGGCGGGCGGAAGCTCTACGAGCAGTACTTC
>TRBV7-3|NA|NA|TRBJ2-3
CASSGPGNTQYF
TGTGCCAGCAGCGGACCGGGGAATACGCAGTATTTT
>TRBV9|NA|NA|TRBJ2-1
CASSVGMRYSSYNEQFF
TGTGCCAGCAGCGTAGGAATGAGATATAGCTCCTACAATGAGCAGTTCTTC
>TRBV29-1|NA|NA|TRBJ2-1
CSSGRGRTYNEQFF
TGCAGCTCCGGGCGGGGGCGGACCTACAATGAGCAGTTCTTC
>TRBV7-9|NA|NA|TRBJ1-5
CASSFWGQPQHF
TGTGCCAGCAGCTTTTGGGGTCAGCCCCAGCATTTT
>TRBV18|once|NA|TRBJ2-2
CASSPQGQNTGELFF
TGTGCCAGCTCACCACAAGGACAGAACACCGGGGAGCTGTTTTTT
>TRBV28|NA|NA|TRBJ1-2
CASSLYLQEGGYTF
TGTGCCAGCAGTTTGTACCTGCAGGAGGGGGGCTACACCTTC
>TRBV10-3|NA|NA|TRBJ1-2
CAISESGGVDGYTF
TGTGCCATCAGTGAGTCTGGGGGGGTGGATGGCTACACCTTC
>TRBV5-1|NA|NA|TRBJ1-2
CASSAEDGGYTF
TGCGCCAGCAGCGCTGAAGACGGTGGCTACACCTTC
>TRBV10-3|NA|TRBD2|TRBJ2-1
CAIRSAGEAYNEQFF
TGTGCCATCAGATCAGCGGGAGAGGCGTACAATGAGCAGTTCTTC